Included here is one T cell receptor (beta chain) sequence, with context. Produced via immunoSEQ multiplex PCR; TCRdb's table is partial and in-frame only. In the table there are about 77,000 clones, about 70% of which are singletons. The CDR3 spans 15 residues. V lost 5 bases to trimming and J lost 5 bases, with 15 bases between them. Germline CDR1 MNHEY, CDR2 SVGAGI. The sample originates from a study of blood T cell repertoires in COVID-19. At the level of the study: Spain, Italy and the United States supplied samples that represented acute and convalescent COVID-19. PBMCs, B-cell-depleted T cells, or T cells provided the cDNA or gDNA that made up the material.

This sequence originates from a man in his 60s with acute or convalescent COVID-19. Sequencing used peripheral blood. The rearrangement uses TRBV6-5 and TRBJ2-2, with D perhaps matching TRBD2 (6 bases). The DNA of the CDR3 is TGTGCCAGCAGTCTCGGGACGGCGGGGACCGGGGAGCTGTTTTTT. This translates into CASSLGTAGTGELFF.